These 4 T cell receptor beta chains were sequenced from one sample in a study of shared clonotypes between healthy human individuals. Sequencing was performed with immunoSEQ multiplex PCR; in TCRdb, only in-frame clones are kept and a portion is missing. The sample holds about 1,800,000 clones, over 85% seen once. Cells designated naive CD8 were CD45RO-negative and were positively selected for CCR7, with terminally differentiated effector memory CD45RA+ cells excluded. The specimen was naive CD8+ T cells sorted from blood. The receptor source for this set is a man between 18 and 35 years old in good health.

The chain carries TRBV4-1 and TRBJ2-1; 7 positions agree with TRBD1. V dropped 4 bases and J dropped 10; count of bases not matched to a gene: 13. The germline V gene encodes CDR1 MGHRA and CDR2 YSYEKL. The CDR3 has 15 residues. CDR3 residues: CASSRRQGDVDEQFF. Written as DNA, the CDR3 is TGCGCCAGCAGCCGTCGACAGGGAGACGTGGACGAGCAGTTCTTC.

The rearrangement links TRBV7-9 to TRBJ2-7; TRBD1 matches 10 bases. The CDR3 consists of 15 residues. V shed 5 bases and J 4 bases; nucleotides not matched to a gene: 8. Germline loops: CDR1 SEHNR, CDR2 FQNEAQ (reference sequence). The CDR3 region has the DNA TGTGCCAGCAGCGGGGAAGGGACAGGGGTATACGAGCAGTACTTC. Protein: CASSGEGTGVYEQYF.

On this clone: This sample includes further DNA sequences coding for the same CDR3. The chain combines TRBV5-6 with TRBJ2-1, with TRBD2 matching over 8 bases. V lost 0 bases and J lost 3; bases outside the gene matches: 5. Germline assignment: CDR1 SGHDT and CDR2 YYEEEE. The CDR3 extends over 16 amino acids. Here the CDR3 DNA reads TGTGCCAGCAGCTTGGCCCTAGCGGGTATCTACAATGAGCAGTTCTTC. This codes for CASSLALAGIYNEQFF.

The V call is TRBV2, the J call TRBJ2-7, with 7 bases matching TRBD2. The germline gives CDR1 SNHLY, CDR2 FYNNEI. The V segment lost 6 bases and the J segment 4 bases; nucleotides outside the gene matches: 3. The CDR3 is 12 amino acids. The CDR3 sequence: CASRTSFYEQYF. CDR3 nucleotides: TGTGCCAGCAGGACTAGCTTTTACGAGCAGTACTTC.